The sample holds one count of the clone carrying this TCR beta chain. Per the original methods: Amplification of reference gene primers was used by the study to estimate nucleated cell counts. Profiling relied on immunoSEQ multiplex PCR, and the TCRdb table lists in-frame clones only, not all of them. That table supplies the V and J calls and clone size; D and trimming were determined from the DNA. The top ten hold 6.2% of the sample, which has around 250,000 clones, about 86% seen once. CDR1 SGHAT and CDR2 FQNNGV come from the germline V gene. Trimming at V came to 1 base and at J to 8 bases, leaving 10 bases not matched to a gene. CDR3 length: 15 amino acids. This sample was included in a study of blood T cell repertoires in COVID-19. Study in general: Material from acute and convalescent COVID-19 was sourced from the United States, Italy and Spain. From T cells, B-cell-depleted T cells, or PBMCs came the material, which was cDNA or gDNA.

The chain joins TRBV11-2 to TRBJ1-2; 7 bases agree with TRBD1. This clonotype was sampled from a man in his 60s with acute or convalescent COVID-19. Sequences were obtained from peripheral blood. The CDR3 DNA follows: TGTGCCAGCAGCTTAGGGTTTGACAGGGTAGGCGGCTACACCTTC. It translates to CASSLGFDRVGGYTF.